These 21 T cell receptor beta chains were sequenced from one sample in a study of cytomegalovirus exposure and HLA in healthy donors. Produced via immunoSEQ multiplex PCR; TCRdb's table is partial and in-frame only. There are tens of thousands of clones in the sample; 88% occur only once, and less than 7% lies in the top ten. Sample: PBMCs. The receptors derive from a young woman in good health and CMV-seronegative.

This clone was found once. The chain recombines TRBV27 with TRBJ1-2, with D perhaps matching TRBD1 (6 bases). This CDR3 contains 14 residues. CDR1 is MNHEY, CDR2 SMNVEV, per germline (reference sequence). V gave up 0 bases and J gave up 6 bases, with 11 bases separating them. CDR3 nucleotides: TGTGCCAGCAGTTTATCGGGAGGGGGTAATGGCTACACCTTC. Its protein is CASSLSGGGNGYTF.

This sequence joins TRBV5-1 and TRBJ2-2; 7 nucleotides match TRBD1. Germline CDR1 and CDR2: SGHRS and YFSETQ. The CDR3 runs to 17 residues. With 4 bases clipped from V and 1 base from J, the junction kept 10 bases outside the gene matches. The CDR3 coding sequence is TGCGCCAGCAGCCCCAATTTGGGACAGAAGAACACCGGGGAGCTGTTTTTT. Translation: CASSPNLGQKNTGELFF. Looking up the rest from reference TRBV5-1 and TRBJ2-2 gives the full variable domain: KAGVTQTPRYLIKTRGQQVTLSCSPISGHRSVSWYQQTPGQGLQFLFEYFSETQRNKGNFPGRFSGRQFSNSRSEMNVSTLELGDSALYLCASSPNLGQKNTGELFFGEGSRLTVL.

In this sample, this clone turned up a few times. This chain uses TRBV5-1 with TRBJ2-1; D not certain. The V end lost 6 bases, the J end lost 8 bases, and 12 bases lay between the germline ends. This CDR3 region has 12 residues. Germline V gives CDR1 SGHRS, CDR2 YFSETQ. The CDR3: CASNLMFDEQFF. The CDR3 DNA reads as TGCGCCAGCAACCTAATGTTTGATGAGCAGTTCTTC.

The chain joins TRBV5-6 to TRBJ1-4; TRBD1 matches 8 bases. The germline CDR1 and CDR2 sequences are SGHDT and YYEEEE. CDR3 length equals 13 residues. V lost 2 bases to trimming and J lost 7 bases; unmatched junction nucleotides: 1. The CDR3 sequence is CASSFGTGEKLFF. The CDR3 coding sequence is TGTGCCAGCAGCTTTGGGACAGGTGAAAAACTGTTTTTT.

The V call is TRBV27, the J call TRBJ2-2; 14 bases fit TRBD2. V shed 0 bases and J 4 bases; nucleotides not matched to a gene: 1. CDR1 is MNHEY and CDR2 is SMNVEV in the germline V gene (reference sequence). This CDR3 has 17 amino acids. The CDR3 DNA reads TGTGCCAGCAGTTTATCGGGACTAGCGGGAGTCACCGGGGAGCTGTTTTTT. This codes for CASSLSGLAGVTGELFF.

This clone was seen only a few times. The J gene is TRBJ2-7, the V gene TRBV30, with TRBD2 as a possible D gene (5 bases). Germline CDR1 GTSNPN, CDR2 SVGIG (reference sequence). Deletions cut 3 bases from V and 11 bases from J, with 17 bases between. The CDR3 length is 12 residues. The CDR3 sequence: CAWSEQQRREYF. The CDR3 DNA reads TGTGCCTGGAGCGAGCAGCAGCGGCGGGAGTACTTC.

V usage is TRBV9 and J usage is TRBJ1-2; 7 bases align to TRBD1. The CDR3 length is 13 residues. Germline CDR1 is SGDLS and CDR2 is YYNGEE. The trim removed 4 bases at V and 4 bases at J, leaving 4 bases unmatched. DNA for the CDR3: TGTGCCAGCAGCCCTAGGACAGGCTATGGCTACACCTTC. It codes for CASSPRTGYGYTF.

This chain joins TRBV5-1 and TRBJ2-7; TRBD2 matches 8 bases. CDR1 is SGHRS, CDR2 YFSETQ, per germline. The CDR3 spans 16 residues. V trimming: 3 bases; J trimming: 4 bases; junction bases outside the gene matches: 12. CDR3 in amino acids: CASSYPSGSGTYEQYF. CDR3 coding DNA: TGCGCCAGCAGCTACCCGTCGGGTAGCGGGACGTACGAGCAGTACTTC. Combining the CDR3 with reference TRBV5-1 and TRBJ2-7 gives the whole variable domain KAGVTQTPRYLIKTRGQQVTLSCSPISGHRSVSWYQQTPGQGLQFLFEYFSETQRNKGNFPGRFSGRQFSNSRSEMNVSTLELGDSALYLCASSYPSGSGTYEQYFGPGTRLTVT.

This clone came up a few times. In DNA form, the CDR3 reads TGTGCCAGCAGCTTATGGACAGGCCAAACCTACGAGCAGTACTTC. This gives the protein CASSLWTGQTYEQYF. The J gene is TRBJ2-7, the V gene TRBV5-6, with 7 positions matching TRBD1. This CDR3 is 15 amino acids long. Germline CDR1 is SGHDT and CDR2 is YYEEEE. With V trimmed by 2 bases and J by 2 bases, 7 bases remained unmatched.

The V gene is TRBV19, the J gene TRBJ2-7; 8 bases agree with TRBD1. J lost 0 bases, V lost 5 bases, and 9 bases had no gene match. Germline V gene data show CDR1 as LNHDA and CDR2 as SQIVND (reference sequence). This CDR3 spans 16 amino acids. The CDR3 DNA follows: TGTGCCAGTAGTCCGGACAGGGTTTCGGCCTCCTACGAGCAGTACTTC. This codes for CASSPDRVSASYEQYF.

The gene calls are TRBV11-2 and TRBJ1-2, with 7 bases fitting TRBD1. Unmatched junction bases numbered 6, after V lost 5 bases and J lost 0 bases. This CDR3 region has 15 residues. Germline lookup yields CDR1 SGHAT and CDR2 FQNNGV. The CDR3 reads CASSPTGKANYGYTF. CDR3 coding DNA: TGTGCCAGCAGCCCGACAGGGAAAGCTAACTATGGCTACACCTTC.

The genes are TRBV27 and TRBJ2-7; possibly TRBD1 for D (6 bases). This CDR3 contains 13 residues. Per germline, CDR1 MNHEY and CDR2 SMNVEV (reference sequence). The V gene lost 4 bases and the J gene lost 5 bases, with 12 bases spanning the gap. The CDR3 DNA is TGTGCCAGCAGTTCTAACAGGGCCAACGAGCAGTACTTC. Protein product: CASSSNRANEQYF.

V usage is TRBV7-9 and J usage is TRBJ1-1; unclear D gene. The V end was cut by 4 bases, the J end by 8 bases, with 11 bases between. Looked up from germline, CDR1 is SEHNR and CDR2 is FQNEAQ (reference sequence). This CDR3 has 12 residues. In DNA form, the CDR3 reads TGTGCCAGCAGCTCTACTTCGGGGGAAGCTTTCTTT. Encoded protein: CASSSTSGEAFF.

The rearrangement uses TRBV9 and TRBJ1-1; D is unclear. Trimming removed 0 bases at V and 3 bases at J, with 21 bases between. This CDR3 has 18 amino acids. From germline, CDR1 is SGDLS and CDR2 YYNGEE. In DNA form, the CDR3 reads TGTGCCAGCAGCGTAGAGGATGGGAGCGGGAACGGTGACACTGAAGCTTTCTTT. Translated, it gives CASSVEDGSGNGDTEAFF.

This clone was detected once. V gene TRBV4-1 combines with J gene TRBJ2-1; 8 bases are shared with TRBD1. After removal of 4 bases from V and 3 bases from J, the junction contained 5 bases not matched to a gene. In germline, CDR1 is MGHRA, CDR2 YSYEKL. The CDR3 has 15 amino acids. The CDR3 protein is CASSLGQGIYNEQFF. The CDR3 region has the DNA TGCGCCAGCAGCCTTGGACAGGGAATCTACAATGAGCAGTTCTTC.

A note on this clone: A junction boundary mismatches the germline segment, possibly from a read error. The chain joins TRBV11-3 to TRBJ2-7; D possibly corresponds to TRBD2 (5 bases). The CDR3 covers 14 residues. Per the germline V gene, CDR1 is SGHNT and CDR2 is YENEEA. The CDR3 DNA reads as TGCGCCAGCAGCTTAGACGGGGAACAATACGAGCAGTACTTC. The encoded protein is CASSLDGEQYEQYF. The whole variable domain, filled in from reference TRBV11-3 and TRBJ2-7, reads EAGVVQSPRYKIIEKKQPVAFWCNPISGHNTLYWYLQNLGQGPELLIRYENEEAVDDSQLPKDRFSAERLKGVDSTLKIQPAELGDSAVYLCASSLDGEQYEQYFGPGTRLTVT.

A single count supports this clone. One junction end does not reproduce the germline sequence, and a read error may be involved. The CDR3 spells CASSFGRDNEQFF. In DNA form, the CDR3 reads TGTGCTAGCAGCTTCGGGCGGGACAATGAGCAGTTCTTC. The gene calls are TRBV7-7 and TRBJ2-1; TRBD2 might be the D (5 bases). Germline V lookup: CDR1 SSHAT, CDR2 FNYEAQ (reference sequence). The CDR3 runs to 13 residues.

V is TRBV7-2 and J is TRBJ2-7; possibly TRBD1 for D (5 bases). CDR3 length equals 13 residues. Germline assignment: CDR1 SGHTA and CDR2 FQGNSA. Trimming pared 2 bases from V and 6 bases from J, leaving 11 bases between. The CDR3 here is CASSLPSRAEQYF. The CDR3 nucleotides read TGTGCCAGCAGCTTACCGTCCAGGGCCGAGCAGTACTTC.

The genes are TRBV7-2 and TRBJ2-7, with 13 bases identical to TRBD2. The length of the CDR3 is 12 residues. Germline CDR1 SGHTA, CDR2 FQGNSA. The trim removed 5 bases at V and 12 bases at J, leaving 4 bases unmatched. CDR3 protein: CASSPGLAGLYF. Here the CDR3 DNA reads TGTGCCAGCAGCCCGGGACTAGCGGGGTTGTACTTC.

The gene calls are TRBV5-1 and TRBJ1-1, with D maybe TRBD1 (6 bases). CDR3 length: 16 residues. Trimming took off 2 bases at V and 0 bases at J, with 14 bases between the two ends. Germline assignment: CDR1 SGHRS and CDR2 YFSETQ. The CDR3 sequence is CASSLRAGALNTEAFF. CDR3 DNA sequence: TGCGCCAGCAGCTTACGGGCAGGGGCGTTGAACACTGAAGCTTTCTTT.

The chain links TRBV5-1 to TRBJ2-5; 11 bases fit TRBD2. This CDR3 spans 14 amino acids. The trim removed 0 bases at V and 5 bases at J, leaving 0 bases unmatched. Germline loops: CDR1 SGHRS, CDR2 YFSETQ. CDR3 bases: TGCGCCAGCAGCTTGGGGACTAGCGGGGAGACCCAGTACTTC. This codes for CASSLGTSGETQYF.